This T cell receptor beta chain was identified during a study of graft-versus-host responses after intestinal transplantation. Repertoires were generated with immunoSEQ multiplex PCR, while TCRdb's copy carries only in-frame clones and drops some. The table shows 49,000 or so clones, with 90% to 95% occurring only once. The CDR3 consists of 11 residues. Trimming cost V 2 bases and J 6 bases, with 2 bases left between them. Germline CDR1 is MNHEY and CDR2 is SVGAGI. The chain uses TRBV6-5 and TRBJ2-1; no reliable D call. The sequencing here drew on PBMCs, taken around 790 days after a first intestinal transplant, on the day of a second. This TCR was sampled from a human patient who received an intestinal transplant, so some T cells may come from the graft donor. In nucleotides, the CDR3 is TGTGCCAGCAGTTACCGCAATGAGCAGTTCTTC. Residues: CASSYRNEQFF.